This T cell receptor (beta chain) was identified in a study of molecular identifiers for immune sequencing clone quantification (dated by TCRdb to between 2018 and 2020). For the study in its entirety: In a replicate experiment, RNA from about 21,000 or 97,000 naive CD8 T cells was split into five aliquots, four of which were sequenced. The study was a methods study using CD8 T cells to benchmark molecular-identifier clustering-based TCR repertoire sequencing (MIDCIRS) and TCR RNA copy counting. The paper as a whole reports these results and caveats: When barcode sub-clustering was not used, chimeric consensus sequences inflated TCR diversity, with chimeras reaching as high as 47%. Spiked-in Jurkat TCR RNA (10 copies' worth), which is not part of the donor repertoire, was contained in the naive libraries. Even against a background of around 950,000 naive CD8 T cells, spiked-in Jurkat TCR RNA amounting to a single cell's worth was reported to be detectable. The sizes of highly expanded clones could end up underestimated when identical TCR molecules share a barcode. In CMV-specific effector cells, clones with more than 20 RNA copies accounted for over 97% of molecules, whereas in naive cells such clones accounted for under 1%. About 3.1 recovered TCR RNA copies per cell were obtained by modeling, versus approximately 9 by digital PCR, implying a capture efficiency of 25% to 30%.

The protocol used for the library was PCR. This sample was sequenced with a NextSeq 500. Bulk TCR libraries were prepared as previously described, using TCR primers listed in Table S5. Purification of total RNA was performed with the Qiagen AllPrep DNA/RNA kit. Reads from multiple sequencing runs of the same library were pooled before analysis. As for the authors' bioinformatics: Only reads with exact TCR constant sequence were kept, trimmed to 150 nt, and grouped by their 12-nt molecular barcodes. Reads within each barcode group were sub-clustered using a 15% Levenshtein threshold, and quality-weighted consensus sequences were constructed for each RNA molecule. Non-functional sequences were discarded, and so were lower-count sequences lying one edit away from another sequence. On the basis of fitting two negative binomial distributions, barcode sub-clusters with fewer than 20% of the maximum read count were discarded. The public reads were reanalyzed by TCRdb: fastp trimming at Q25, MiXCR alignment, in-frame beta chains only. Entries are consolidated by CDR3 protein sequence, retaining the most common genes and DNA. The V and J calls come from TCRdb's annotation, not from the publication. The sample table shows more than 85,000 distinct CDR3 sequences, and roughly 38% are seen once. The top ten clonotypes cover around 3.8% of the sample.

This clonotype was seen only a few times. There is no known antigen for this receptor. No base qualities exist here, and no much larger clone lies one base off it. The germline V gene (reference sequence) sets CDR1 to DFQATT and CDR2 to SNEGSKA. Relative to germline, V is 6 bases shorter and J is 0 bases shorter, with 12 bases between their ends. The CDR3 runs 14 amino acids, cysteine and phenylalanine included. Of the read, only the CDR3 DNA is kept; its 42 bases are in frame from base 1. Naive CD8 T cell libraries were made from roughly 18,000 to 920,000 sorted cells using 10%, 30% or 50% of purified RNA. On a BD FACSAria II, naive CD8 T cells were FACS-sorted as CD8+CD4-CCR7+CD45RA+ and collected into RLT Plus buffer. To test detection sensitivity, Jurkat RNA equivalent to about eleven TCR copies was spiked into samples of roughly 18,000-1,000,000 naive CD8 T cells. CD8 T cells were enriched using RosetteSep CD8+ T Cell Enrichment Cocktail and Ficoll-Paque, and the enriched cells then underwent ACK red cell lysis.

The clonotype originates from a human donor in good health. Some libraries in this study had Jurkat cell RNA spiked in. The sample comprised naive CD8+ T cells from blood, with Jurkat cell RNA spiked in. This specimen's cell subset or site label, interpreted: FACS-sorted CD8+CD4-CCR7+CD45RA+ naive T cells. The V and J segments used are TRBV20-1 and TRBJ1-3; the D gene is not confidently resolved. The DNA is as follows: TGCAGTGCGCGAACGGGGATCTCTGGAAACACCATATATTTT. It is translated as CSARTGISGNTIYF.